Shown below are 5 T cell receptor beta chains from a single sample sequenced in a study of blood T cell repertoires in COVID-19. The protocol was immunoSEQ multiplex PCR, while the TCRdb copy is restricted to in-frame clones and leaves out a portion. The table has 150,000 to 200,000 clones, around 91% seen once. Sequencing used PBMCs or T cells enriched from blood (not recorded which). All receptors come from a woman in her late teens or twenties who had recovered from COVID-19.

CDR3 region: CASSPTSGRAETQYF. The CDR3 DNA follows: TGTGCCAGCAGCCCTACCAGCGGGAGGGCCGAGACCCAGTACTTC. The chain carries TRBV11-2 and TRBJ2-5; TRBD2 matches at 10 bases. Germline CDR1 and CDR2: SGHAT and FQNNGV. This CDR3 is built from 15 residues. V lost 5 bases to trimming and J lost 5 bases; unmatched junction nucleotides: 8.

V is TRBV7-2 and J is TRBJ2-1; 11 positions agree with TRBD2. The germline V gene has CDR1 SGHTA and CDR2 FQGNSA. Losses at the gene ends were 4 bases for V and 4 bases for J; bases not matched to a gene: 3. The CDR3 runs to 15 residues. CDR3 amino acids: CASSSGTSGYNEQFF. As DNA, the CDR3 is TGTGCCAGCAGCTCCGGGACTAGCGGTTACAATGAGCAGTTCTTC.

The chain couples TRBV19 to TRBJ2-2; TRBD1 matches at 7 bases. V was pared by 6 bases and J by 0 bases, with 4 bases of the junction left unmatched. Looked up from germline, CDR1 is LNHDA and CDR2 is SQIVND (reference sequence). The CDR3 is 15 amino acids. The CDR3 nucleotides read TGTGCCAGTAGCACTGGGACAGCGAACACCGGGGAGCTGTTTTTT. It is translated as CASSTGTANTGELFF.

The gene calls are TRBV5-4 and TRBJ2-7, with a tentative D call TRBD2 (5 bases). Per the germline V gene, CDR1 is SGHNT and CDR2 is YYREEE (reference sequence). The CDR3 runs to 16 residues. V was clipped by 0 bases and J by 0 bases, with 13 bases between them. CDR3 region: CASSLGALGSSYEQYF. The CDR3 bases are TGTGCCAGCAGCTTGGGGGCCCTGGGGAGCTCCTACGAGCAGTACTTC.

CDR3 nucleotides: TGTGCCTGGAGTACAGGGAGTTATGGCTACACCTTC. This sequence encodes CAWSTGSYGYTF. This chain uses TRBV30 with TRBJ1-2, with D perhaps matching TRBD1 (6 bases). There are 12 residues in the CDR3. Germline V gene lookup returns CDR1 GTSNPN and CDR2 SVGIG (reference sequence). The germline V and J ends were trimmed by 2 bases and 5 bases, with 9 bases remaining between them.